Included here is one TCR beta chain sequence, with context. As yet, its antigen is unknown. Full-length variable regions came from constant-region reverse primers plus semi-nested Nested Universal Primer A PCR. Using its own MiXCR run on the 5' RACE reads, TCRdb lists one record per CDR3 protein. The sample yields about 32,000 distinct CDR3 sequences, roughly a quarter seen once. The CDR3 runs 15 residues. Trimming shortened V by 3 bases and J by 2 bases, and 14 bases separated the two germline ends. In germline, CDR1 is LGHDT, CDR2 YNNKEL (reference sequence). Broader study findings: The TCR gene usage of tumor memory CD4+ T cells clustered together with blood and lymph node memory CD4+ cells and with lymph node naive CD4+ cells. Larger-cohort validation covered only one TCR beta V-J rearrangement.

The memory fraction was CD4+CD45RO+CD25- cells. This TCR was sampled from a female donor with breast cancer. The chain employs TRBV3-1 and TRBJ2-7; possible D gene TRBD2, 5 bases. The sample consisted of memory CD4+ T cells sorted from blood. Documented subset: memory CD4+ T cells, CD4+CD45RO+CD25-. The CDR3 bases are TGTGCCAGCAGCCACCGATTGACTAACCCCTACGAGCAGTACTTC. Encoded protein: CASSHRLTNPYEQYF.